The sequence of this TCR beta chain was determined in a study of T cells after yellow fever vaccination. TCRdb independently ran MiXCR on the 5' RACE reads; one entry per CDR3 protein. The sample contains 300,000 to 400,000 distinct CDR3 sequences, 9.5% to 15% of which appear only once. CDR3 length: 13 amino acids. V was shortened by 2 bases and J by 9 bases, with 8 bases between the two germline ends. Germline values: CDR1 MNHEY, CDR2 SVGAGI. V and J are TRBV6-5 and TRBJ1-6, with D unresolved. This TCR came from a young man who received the YFV17D yellow fever vaccine. The sequencing here drew on CD4+ T cells sorted from PBMCs, taken 15 days after the yellow fever booster vaccination. The CDR3 sequence is CASSYDLVSPLHF. The CDR3, as DNA: TGTGCCAGCAGTTACGACTTGGTTTCACCCCTCCACTTT.